Sequencing of this T cell receptor (beta chain) was carried out in a study of tumor-infiltrating lymphocytes in primary liver carcinoma. The germline V gene has CDR1 MNHEY and CDR2 SVGEGT. CDR3 size: 13 residues. V was pared by 5 bases and J by 2 bases, with 7 bases between. Reverse transcription of roughly 470 ng total RNA with a constant-region primer produced TCR beta cDNA. A slightly modified ARM-PCR protocol with three nested multiplex PCR rounds produced these TCR beta libraries. Use of TRBV1-TRBV30 forward primers with a C-beta reverse primer characterized the first two PCR rounds, which lasted around 9 cycles each. TCRdb used MiXCR to reprocess the multiplex PCR reads, holding one entry per CDR3 protein. Of about 180,000 distinct CDR3 sequences listed, roughly 60% are singletons. In addition to blood RNA drawn from unsorted whole blood, germline DNA was extracted.

This TCR was sampled from a man in his forties or fifties with primary liver carcinoma and hepatitis B virus infection. The sequenced sample was peripheral blood. V usage is TRBV6-2 or TRBV6-3 and J usage is TRBJ2-1; D not resolved. The CDR3 nucleotides are TGTGCCAGCAGTACAGATACCTACAATGAGCAGTTCTTC. This sequence encodes CASSTDTYNEQFF.